Sequencing of this T cell receptor beta chain was carried out in a study of metastatic and nonmetastatic thyroid tumors. This clone was detected ten times or more. The CDR3 is made up of 12 amino acids. V was trimmed by 0 bases and J by 5 bases, leaving 7 bases between them. CDR1 is GTSNPN, CDR2 SVGIG, per germline (reference sequence). Through MiXCR, TCRdb re-clonotyped the PCR reads. The table records approximately 15,000 clones, 12% of them present only once. No treatment of any kind had been given to any patient before thyroid surgery. This chain joins TRBV30 and TRBJ2-5; D is unresolved. The receptor was derived from a female donor with papillary thyroid cancer or a benign thyroid nodule (not recorded which). Some clones in this sample may be carry-over from other donors' samples. The sequenced material came from tumor tissue. In DNA form, the CDR3 reads TGTGCCTGGAGTGTAGCCGGCGAGACCCAGTACTTC. It codes for CAWSVAGETQYF. The full variable domain, in which reference TRBV30 and TRBJ2-5 provide the parts outside the CDR3, is SQTIHQWPATLVQPVGSPLSLECTVEGTSNPNLYWYRQAAGRGLQLLFYSVGIGQISSEVPQNLSASRPQDRQFILSSKKLLLSDSGFYLCAWSVAGETQYFGPGTRLLVL.